This T cell receptor (beta chain) came from a study of blood T cell repertoires in COVID-19. The wider study: The origin of the acute and convalescent COVID-19 samples was the United States, Italy and Spain. From T cells, B-cell-depleted T cells, or PBMCs came the material, which was cDNA or gDNA.

This clone was picked up one time. This CDR3 comprises 14 residues. In germline, CDR1 is SNHLY, CDR2 FYNNEI. V shed 4 bases, J shed 7 bases, and the junction held 3 bases outside the gene matches. The table came from immunoSEQ multiplex PCR; TCRdb's copy has only in-frame clones and leaves some out. The table records about 98,000 clones, about 90% of them present only once. The rearrangement uses TRBV2 and TRBJ1-4, with 10 bases matching TRBD1. The sequence came from a woman aged 45-65 years with COVID-19, enrolled during active disease. Sequenced material: peripheral blood. CDR3 in amino acids: CASSGQGAAEKLFF. CDR3 nucleotides: TGTGCCAGCAGTGGACAGGGGGCAGCTGAAAAACTGTTTTTT. Using reference TRBV2 and TRBJ1-4 for the parts outside the CDR3, the full variable domain is EPEVTQTPSHQVTQMGQEVILRCVPISNHLYFYWYRQILGQKVEFLVSFYNNEISEKSEIFDDQFSVERPDGSNFTLKIRSTKLEDSAMYFCASSGQGAAEKLFFGSGTQLSVL.